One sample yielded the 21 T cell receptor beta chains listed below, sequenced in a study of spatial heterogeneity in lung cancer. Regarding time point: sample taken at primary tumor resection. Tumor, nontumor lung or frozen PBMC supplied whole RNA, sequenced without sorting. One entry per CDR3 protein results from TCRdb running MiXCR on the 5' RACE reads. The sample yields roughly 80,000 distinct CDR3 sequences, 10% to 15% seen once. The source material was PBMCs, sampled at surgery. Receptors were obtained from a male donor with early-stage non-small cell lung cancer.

This CDR3 is CASSPPPTNEKLFF. In DNA form, the CDR3 reads TGTGCCAGCAGCCCCCCCCCAACTAATGAAAAACTGTTTTTT. This chain joins TRBV7-9 and TRBJ1-4; D gene ambiguous. Trimming removed 5 bases at V and 0 bases at J, with 7 bases between. CDR1 SEHNR and CDR2 FQNEAQ come from the germline V gene (reference sequence). The CDR3 spans 14 residues.

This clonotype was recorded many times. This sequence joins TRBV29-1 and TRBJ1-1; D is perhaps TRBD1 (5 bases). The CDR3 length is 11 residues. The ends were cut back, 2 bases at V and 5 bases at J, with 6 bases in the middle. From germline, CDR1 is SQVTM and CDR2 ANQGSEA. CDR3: CSVEKGTEAFF. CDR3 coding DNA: TGCAGCGTTGAAAAGGGGACTGAAGCTTTCTTT.

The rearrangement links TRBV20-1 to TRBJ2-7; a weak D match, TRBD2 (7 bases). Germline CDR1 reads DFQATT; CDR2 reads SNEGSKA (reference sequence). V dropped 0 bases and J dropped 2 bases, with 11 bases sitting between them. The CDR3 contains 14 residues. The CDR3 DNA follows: TGCAGTGCTAGAGATGGGGGGGCGGCCTACGAGCAGTACTTC. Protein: CSARDGGAAYEQYF.

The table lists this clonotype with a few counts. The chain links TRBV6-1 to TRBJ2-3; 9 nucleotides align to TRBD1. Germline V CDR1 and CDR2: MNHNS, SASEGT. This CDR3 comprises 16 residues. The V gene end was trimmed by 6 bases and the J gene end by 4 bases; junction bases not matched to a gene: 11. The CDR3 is CASRVYSGTGSDTQYF. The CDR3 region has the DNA TGTGCCAGCAGGGTATACTCCGGGACAGGGTCAGATACGCAGTATTTT.

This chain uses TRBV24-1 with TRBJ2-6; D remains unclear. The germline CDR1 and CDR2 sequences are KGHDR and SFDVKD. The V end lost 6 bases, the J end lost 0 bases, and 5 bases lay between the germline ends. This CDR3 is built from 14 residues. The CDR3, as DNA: TGTGCCACCAGTTCTCCCTCTGGGGCCAACGTCCTGACTTTC. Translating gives CATSSPSGANVLTF.

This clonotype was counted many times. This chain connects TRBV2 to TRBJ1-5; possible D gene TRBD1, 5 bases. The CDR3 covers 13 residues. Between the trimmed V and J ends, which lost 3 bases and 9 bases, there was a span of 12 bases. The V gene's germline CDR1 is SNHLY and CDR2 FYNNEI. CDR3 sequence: CASSEGEGLPQHF. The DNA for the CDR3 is TGTGCCAGCAGTGAGGGCGAGGGACTGCCCCAGCATTTT.

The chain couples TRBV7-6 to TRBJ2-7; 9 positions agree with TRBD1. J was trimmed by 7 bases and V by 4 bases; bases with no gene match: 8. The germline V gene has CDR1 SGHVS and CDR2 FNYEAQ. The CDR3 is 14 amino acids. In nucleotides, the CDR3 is TGTGCCAGCAGCTCTCGGGACAGGGTTGTGGAGCAGTACTTC. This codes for CASSSRDRVVEQYF. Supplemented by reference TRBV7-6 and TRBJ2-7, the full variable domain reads GAGVSQSPRYKVTKRGQDVALRCDPISGHVSLYWYRQALGQGPEFLTYFNYEAQQDKSGLPNDRFSAERPEGSISTLTIQRTEQRDSAMYRCASSSRDRVVEQYFGPGTRLTVT.

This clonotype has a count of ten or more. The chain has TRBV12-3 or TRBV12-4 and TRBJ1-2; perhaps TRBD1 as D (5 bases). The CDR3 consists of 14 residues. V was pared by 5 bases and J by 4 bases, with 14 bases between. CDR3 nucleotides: TGTGCCAGCAGTCCCACAGGTTTTTTCTATGGCTACACCTTC. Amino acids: CASSPTGFFYGYTF.

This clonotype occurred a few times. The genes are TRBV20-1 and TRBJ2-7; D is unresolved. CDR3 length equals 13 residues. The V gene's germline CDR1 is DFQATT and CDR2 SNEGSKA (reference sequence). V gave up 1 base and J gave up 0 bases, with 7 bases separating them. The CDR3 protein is CSARARSSYEQYF. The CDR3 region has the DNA TGCAGTGCTAGAGCACGAAGCTCCTACGAGCAGTACTTC.

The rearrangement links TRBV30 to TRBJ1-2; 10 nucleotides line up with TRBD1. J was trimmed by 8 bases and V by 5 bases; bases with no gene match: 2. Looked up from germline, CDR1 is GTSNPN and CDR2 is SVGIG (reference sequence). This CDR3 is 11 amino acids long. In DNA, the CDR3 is TGTGCCTGGGACAGGGGGCAAGGCTACACCTTC. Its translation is CAWDRGQGYTF.

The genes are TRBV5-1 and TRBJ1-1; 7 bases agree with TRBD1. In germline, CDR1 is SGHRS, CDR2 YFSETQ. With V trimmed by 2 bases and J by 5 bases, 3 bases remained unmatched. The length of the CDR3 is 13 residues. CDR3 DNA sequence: TGCGCCAGCAGCTTTAACAGGGGTACTGAAGCTTTCTTT. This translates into CASSFNRGTEAFF.

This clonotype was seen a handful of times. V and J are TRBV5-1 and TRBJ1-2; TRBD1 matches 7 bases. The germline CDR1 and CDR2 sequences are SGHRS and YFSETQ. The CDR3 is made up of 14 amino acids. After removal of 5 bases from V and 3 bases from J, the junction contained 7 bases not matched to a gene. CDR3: CASRKGTGDYGYTF. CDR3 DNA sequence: TGCGCCAGCAGGAAGGGTACAGGGGACTATGGCTACACCTTC.

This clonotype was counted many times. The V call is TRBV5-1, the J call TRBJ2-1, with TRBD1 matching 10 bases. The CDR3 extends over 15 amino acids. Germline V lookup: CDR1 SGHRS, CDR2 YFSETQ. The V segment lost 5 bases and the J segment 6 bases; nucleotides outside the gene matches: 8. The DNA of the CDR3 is TGCGCCAGCAGACGTGGGACAGGGGATCGCAATGAGCAGTTCTTC. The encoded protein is CASRRGTGDRNEQFF.

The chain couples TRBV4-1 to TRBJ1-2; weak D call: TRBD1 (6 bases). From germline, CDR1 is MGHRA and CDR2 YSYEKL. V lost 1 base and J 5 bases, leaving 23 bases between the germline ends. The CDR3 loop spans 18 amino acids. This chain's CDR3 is CASSQGFLSGRGEYGYTF. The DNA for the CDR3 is TGCGCCAGCAGCCAAGGCTTTCTTTCGGGCAGGGGCGAGTATGGCTACACCTTC.

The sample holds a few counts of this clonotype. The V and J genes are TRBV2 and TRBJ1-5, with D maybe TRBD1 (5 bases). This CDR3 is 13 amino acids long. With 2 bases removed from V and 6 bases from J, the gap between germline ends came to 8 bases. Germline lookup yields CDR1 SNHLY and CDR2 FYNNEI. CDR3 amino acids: CASSERGVQPQHF. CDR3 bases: TGTGCCAGCAGTGAACGGGGGGTTCAGCCCCAGCATTTT.

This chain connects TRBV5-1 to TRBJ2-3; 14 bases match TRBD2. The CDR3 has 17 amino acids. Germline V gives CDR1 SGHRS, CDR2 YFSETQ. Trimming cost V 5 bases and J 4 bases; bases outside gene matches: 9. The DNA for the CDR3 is TGCGCCAGCAGTAAGGGGGGACTAGCGGGGGCATCAGATACGCAGTATTTT. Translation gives CASSKGGLAGASDTQYF.

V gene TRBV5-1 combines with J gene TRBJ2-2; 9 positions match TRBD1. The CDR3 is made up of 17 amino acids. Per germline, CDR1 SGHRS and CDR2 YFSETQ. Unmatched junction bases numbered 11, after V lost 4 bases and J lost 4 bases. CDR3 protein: CASSPRGQGPGTGELFF. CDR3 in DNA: TGCGCCAGCAGCCCGAGGGGACAGGGACCGGGCACCGGGGAGCTGTTTTTT.

This CDR3 reads CAYLRTGDTGELFF. CDR3 sequence (DNA): TGTGCCTACTTGAGGACAGGGGACACCGGGGAGCTGTTTTTT. The V and J genes are TRBV10-3 and TRBJ2-2, with 9 nucleotides matching TRBD1. The junction had 7 bases not matched to a gene; V was cut back by 11 bases and J by 3 bases. Germline values: CDR1 ENHRY, CDR2 SYGVKD. The CDR3 extends over 14 amino acids.

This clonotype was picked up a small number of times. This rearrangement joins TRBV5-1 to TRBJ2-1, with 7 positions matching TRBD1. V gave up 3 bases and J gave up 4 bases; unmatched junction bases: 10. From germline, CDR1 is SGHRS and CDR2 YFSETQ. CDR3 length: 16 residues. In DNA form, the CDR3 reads TGCGCCAGCAGCTCAGGACAGGAAAACTTTTACAATGAGCAGTTCTTC. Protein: CASSSGQENFYNEQFF. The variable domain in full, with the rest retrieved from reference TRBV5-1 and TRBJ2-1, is KAGVTQTPRYLIKTRGQQVTLSCSPISGHRSVSWYQQTPGQGLQFLFEYFSETQRNKGNFPGRFSGRQFSNSRSEMNVSTLELGDSALYLCASSSGQENFYNEQFFGPGTRLTVL.

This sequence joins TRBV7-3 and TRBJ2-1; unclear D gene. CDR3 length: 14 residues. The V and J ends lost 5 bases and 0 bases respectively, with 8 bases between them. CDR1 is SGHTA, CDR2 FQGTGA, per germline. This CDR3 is CASSPSVSYNEQFF. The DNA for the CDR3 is TGTGCCAGCAGCCCCTCGGTCTCCTACAATGAGCAGTTCTTC.

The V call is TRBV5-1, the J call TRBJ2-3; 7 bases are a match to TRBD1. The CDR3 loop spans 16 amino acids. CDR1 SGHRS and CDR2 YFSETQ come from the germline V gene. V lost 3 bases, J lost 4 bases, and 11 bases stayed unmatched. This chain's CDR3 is CASSSTDRVRADTQYF. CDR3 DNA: TGCGCCAGCAGCTCTACAGACAGGGTGAGGGCAGATACGCAGTATTTT. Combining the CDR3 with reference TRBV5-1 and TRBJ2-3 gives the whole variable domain KAGVTQTPRYLIKTRGQQVTLSCSPISGHRSVSWYQQTPGQGLQFLFEYFSETQRNKGNFPGRFSGRQFSNSRSEMNVSTLELGDSALYLCASSSTDRVRADTQYFGPGTRLTVL.